The rows below give T cell receptor beta chains drawn from one sample of a study of blood T cell repertoires in COVID-19. Assay: immunoSEQ multiplex PCR; the TCRdb copy retains only in-frame clones and omits some. This sample has around 190,000 clones, with 88% found just once. The sample was PBMCs or T cells enriched from blood (not recorded which). All receptors come from a woman aged 18-29 years who had recovered from COVID-19. Both conserved end residues are part of each CDR3. Fields, in order: clone size, CDR3 length, V gene, D gene, J gene, CDR3 DNA, CDR3 protein. The D gene is left open where the match is weak. Some rows mark clone size as missing; the rest say once, few, many or name a class of expanded clone.

-,16,TRBV6-4,-,TRBJ2-2,TGTGCCAGCAGTGACTCGAAAGGCGGAGACACCGGGGAGCTGTTTTTT,CASSDSKGGDTGELFF
-,14,TRBV25-1,-,TRBJ2-1,TGTGCCAGCAGTCCCCCCGAGTCCTACAATGAGCAGTTCTTC,CASSPPESYNEQFF
-,15,TRBV21-1,-,TRBJ1-5,TGTGCCAGCGGCAGGAAGGGGCTAGGCAATCAGCCCCAGCATTTT,CASGRKGLGNQPQHF
-,15,TRBV2,TRBD2,TRBJ2-1,TGTGCCAGCACTGGTCGGGACTACAAGAACAATGAGCAGTTCTTC,CASTGRDYKNNEQFF
-,13,TRBV2,TRBD1,TRBJ1-4,TGTGCCAGCAGTGGGGACAGTGGTGAAAAACTGTTTTTT,CASSGDSGEKLFF
-,15,TRBV5-5,-,TRBJ1-4,TGTGCCAGCAGCTTGTCCCCCAATGCTAATGAAAAACTGTTTTTT,CASSLSPNANEKLFF
-,14,TRBV5-8,-,TRBJ2-5,TGTGCCAGCAGCTTAACGCGACACGCGGAGACCCAGTACTTC,CASSLTRHAETQYF
-,17,TRBV10-3,TRBD2,TRBJ2-2,TGTGCCATCAGTGATGCAAGCGGGGGGGCCTTTCCCGGGGAGCTGTTTTTT,CAISDASGGAFPGELFF
-,16,TRBV15,-,TRBJ2-1,TGTGCCACCAGCAGAGGATCAGGACTGAGCTACAATGAGCAGTTCTTC,CATSRGSGLSYNEQFF
-,14,TRBV5-4,-,TRBJ2-7,TGTGCCAGCAGCTTGGAACAGGGTCCCTACGAGCAGTACTTC,CASSLEQGPYEQYF
few,13,TRBV3-1/TRBV3-2,-,TRBJ1-1,TGTGCCAGCAGTCAAAGAGGGGGGGCGGCGGCTTTCTTT,CASSQRGGAAAFF
-,17,TRBV28,TRBD1,TRBJ1-5,TGTGCCAGCAGTTGGGGATTTTCCGGGACAGGGGATCAGCCCCAGCATTTT,CASSWGFSGTGDQPQHF
-,15,TRBV3-1/TRBV3-2,-,TRBJ2-5,TGTGCCAGCAGCCAAGAAGGGACACACCAAGAGACCCAGTACTTC,CASSQEGTHQETQYF
-,13,TRBV19,-,TRBJ1-5,TGTGCCAGTAACGTACAGGGTGATCAGCCCCAGCATTTT,CASNVQGDQPQHF
-,15,TRBV19,-,TRBJ2-1,TGTGCCAGTAGTATAGGGCAGGGATTCTACAATGAGCAGTTCTTC,CASSIGQGFYNEQFF
-,19,TRBV7-9,-,TRBJ2-3,TGTGCCAGCAGCTTTCCCAGCGGTAGCAGGACGATTATCACAGATACGCAGTATTTT,CASSFPSGSRTIITDTQYF
-,18,TRBV19,TRBD1,TRBJ2-1,TGTGCCAGTAGCAGCAGACCTTCCGGGACAGGGGCCTACAATGAGCAGTTCTTC,CASSSRPSGTGAYNEQFF
-,15,TRBV5-1,TRBD1,TRBJ2-3,TGCGCCAGCAGCATAACAGGGGCCGGCACAGATACGCAGTATTTT,CASSITGAGTDTQYF
once,14,TRBV19,-,TRBJ1-3,TGTGCCAGCGAGCAGGGAAGCGAAGGAAACACCATATATTTT,CASEQGSEGNTIYF
once,11,TRBV25-1,TRBD1,TRBJ1-1,TGTGCCACTAGACAGGGCGGAGAAGCTTTCTTT,CATRQGGEAFF
-,13,TRBV2,TRBD2,TRBJ2-7,TGTGCCACCCAGCGACTAGCGGGAGACGAGCAGTACTTC,CATQRLAGDEQYF
-,15,TRBV5-6,TRBD1,TRBJ1-2,TGTGCCAGCAGCCGCGGACAGGGGGCTGTCTATGGCTACACCTTC,CASSRGQGAVYGYTF
few,15,TRBV19,-,TRBJ2-3,TGTGCCAGTACCCCCTTCGCGGGTAGCACAGATACGCAGTATTTT,CASTPFAGSTDTQYF
many,17,TRBV30,TRBD1,TRBJ1-5,TGTGCCTGGAGTCCCTACAGGGGGGAGTATAGCAATCAGCCCCAGCATTTT,CAWSPYRGEYSNQPQHF
few,15,TRBV2,TRBD1,TRBJ1-5,TGTGCCAGCAGCAGGGCCCGGGACAGGGCCCAGCCCCAGCATTTT,CASSRARDRAQPQHF
once,19,TRBV4-2,-,TRBJ1-2,TGTGCCAGCAGCCAAGCGATTCTGGCAGGGTCACGAGAGAACTATGGCTACACCTTC,CASSQAILAGSRENYGYTF
few,16,TRBV9,TRBD1,TRBJ1-5,TGTGCCAGCAGCGGGTACAGGGGGCCAGGCAATCAGCCCCAGCATTTT,CASSGYRGPGNQPQHF
-,15,TRBV5-1,TRBD1,TRBJ1-2,TGCGCCAGCAGCCCCGGGACAGGGGATCGGTATGGCTACACCTTC,CASSPGTGDRYGYTF
-,13,TRBV9,-,TRBJ2-1,TGTGCCAGCAGCAGGGGGAGTAAGAATGAGCAGTTCTTC,CASSRGSKNEQFF
-,14,TRBV30,TRBD2,TRBJ2-3,TGTGCCTGGAGTAGCGGGAGCCCCCCAGATACGCAGTATTTT,CAWSSGSPPDTQYF
-,15,TRBV19,TRBD2,TRBJ2-1,TGTGCCAGTAGTATTCCTAGCGGGGGGGCCCTAGAGCAGTTCTTC,CASSIPSGGALEQFF
-,16,TRBV5-5,-,TRBJ2-3,TGTGCCAGCAGCCCGCAGCCGGGTCGGGAGTGGGATACGCAGTATTTT,CASSPQPGREWDTQYF
-,14,TRBV2,-,TRBJ1-4,TGTGCCAGCAGTGACTGGGGGGACGGGGAAAAACTGTTTTTT,CASSDWGDGEKLFF
-,11,TRBV9,-,TRBJ2-1,TGTGCCAGCAGCCGGGATAATGAGCAGTTCTTC,CASSRDNEQFF
-,14,TRBV3-1/TRBV3-2,TRBD1,TRBJ1-2,TGTGCCAGCAGCCAAGTAACAGGGGCTTTTGGCTACACCTTC,CASSQVTGAFGYTF
-,19,TRBV2,TRBD2,TRBJ2-7,TGTGCCAGCAGTGTCTCACTTGAGCTAGCGGGCGACCAATCCTACGAGCAGTACTTC,CASSVSLELAGDQSYEQYF
-,15,TRBV9,-,TRBJ2-7,TGTGCCAGCAGCGTAGGCCCGGACTTCTCCTACGAGCAGTACTTC,CASSVGPDFSYEQYF
-,14,TRBV7-3,-,TRBJ2-1,TGTGCCAGCAGCTCTGAGGTCGACTACAATGAGCAGTTCTTC,CASSSEVDYNEQFF
-,16,TRBV29-1,TRBD1,TRBJ2-7,TGCAGCGTTGAGGGGCGGTTGGGACAGGGGGCGAGGGAGCAGTACTTC,CSVEGRLGQGAREQYF
-,17,TRBV5-4,-,TRBJ1-5,TGTGCCAGCAGTTCAACTGGGGAGGGGGTGAGCAATCAGCCCCAGCATTTT,CASSSTGEGVSNQPQHF
-,16,TRBV28,-,TRBJ2-6,TGTGCCAGCAGTTCCCCAGGTAGCTCTGGGGCCAACGTCCTGACTTTC,CASSSPGSSGANVLTF
-,20,TRBV7-2,TRBD2,TRBJ2-7,TGTGCCAGCAGCTTAGCGGGCATGTGGGGACTAGCGGGGGGGTTCGACGAGCAGTACTTC,CASSLAGMWGLAGGFDEQYF
-,18,TRBV11-2,TRBD2,TRBJ2-2,TGTGCCAGCAGCGCACGCCGGGACTACACTTCCTCAGGAGGGGAGCTGTTTTTT,CASSARRDYTSSGGELFF
-,17,TRBV5-1,TRBD1,TRBJ1-1,TGCGCCAGCAGCTTCATCTCTCCGGGACAGGGGAACACTGAAGCTTTCTTT,CASSFISPGQGNTEAFF
-,15,TRBV5-1,TRBD2,TRBJ2-3,TGCGCCAGCAGCTTTCAGACTAGCGGGGCTGATACGCAGTATTTT,CASSFQTSGADTQYF
-,14,TRBV9,TRBD2,TRBJ2-7,TGTGCCAGCAGACGGTACCTAGCGGGAGACGAGCAGTACTTC,CASRRYLAGDEQYF
-,13,TRBV5-1,-,TRBJ1-2,TGCGCCAGCAGCTTGGGACAGTCCTATGGCTACACCTTC,CASSLGQSYGYTF
-,13,TRBV7-6,TRBD2,TRBJ2-2,TGTGCCAGCAGCTTCGGGGGGTACTTGGAGCTGTTTTTT,CASSFGGYLELFF
-,13,TRBV7-2,TRBD1,TRBJ2-4,TGTGCCAGCAGCCCCGACAGGGGCGACATTCAGTACTTC,CASSPDRGDIQYF
-,14,TRBV28,TRBD1,TRBJ1-1,TGTGCCAGCAGTTCTGACAGGGCGTACACTGAAGCTTTCTTT,CASSSDRAYTEAFF
-,13,TRBV6-6,-,TRBJ2-5,TGTGCCACCCGTAACAGGGTAGGAGAGACCCAGTACTTC,CATRNRVGETQYF
-,15,TRBV5-6,-,TRBJ2-5,TGTGCCAGCAGCCGATCACCGACTAGTTCAGAGACCCAGTACTTC,CASSRSPTSSETQYF
-,15,TRBV19,TRBD1,TRBJ2-1,TGTGCCAGTAGTCGGGGACAGGGGCTATACAATGAGCAGTTCTTC,CASSRGQGLYNEQFF
-,17,TRBV5-1,-,TRBJ1-2,TGCGCCAGCAGCAAGGGACACCCGCTTGGAACAAGGGAAGGCTACACCTTC,CASSKGHPLGTREGYTF
-,13,TRBV7-2,-,TRBJ1-1,TGTGCCAGCAGCTTTTCACAGAACACTGAAGCTTTCTTT,CASSFSQNTEAFF
once,17,TRBV3-1/TRBV3-2,TRBD1,TRBJ2-7,TGTGCCAGCAGCCAAGATGAGCACAGGGGATACTCCTACGAGCAGTACTTC,CASSQDEHRGYSYEQYF
-,13,TRBV2,-,TRBJ1-5,TGTGCCAGCAATGCAGGGTACGATCAGCCCCAGCATTTT,CASNAGYDQPQHF
-,14,TRBV5-1,-,TRBJ1-1,TGCGCCAGCGATACTTCTCCCGGAGGCACTGAAGCTTTCTTT,CASDTSPGGTEAFF
-,16,TRBV27,-,TRBJ2-2,TGTGCCAGCAGTTTATATGGCGGAATGAACACCGGGGAGCTGTTTTTT,CASSLYGGMNTGELFF
-,13,TRBV11-2,-,TRBJ2-1,TGTGCCAGCAGCTCCTCTCCACGGAATGAGCAGTTCTTC,CASSSSPRNEQFF